Listed here is a single T cell receptor beta chain. The record originates from a study of shared clonotypes between healthy human individuals. Study-level information: Researchers assigned three CD4 naive, three CD4 memory, two CD8 naive and one CD8 memory plate to each donor.

The data were produced by immunoSEQ multiplex PCR, yet TCRdb's version contains in-frame clones alone and is incomplete. The sample contains roughly 1,100,000 clones, under 80% of which appear only once. Sequencing was done on a sample of memory CD4+ T cells sorted from blood. Specified subset: CD45RA-negative fraction. The TCR originated in a man younger than 35 in good health.

CDR3 sequence reads: CASSIGTSDQETQYF. CDR3 DNA: TGTGCCAGTAGTATCGGGACTAGCGACCAAGAGACCCAGTACTTC. The chain is built from TRBV19 and TRBJ2-5; 10 bases are shared with TRBD2. Losses at the gene ends were 3 bases for V and 0 bases for J; bases not matched to a gene: 1. This CDR3 spans 15 amino acids. Germline lookup yields CDR1 LNHDA and CDR2 SQIVND (reference sequence).